This T cell receptor (beta chain) was sequenced during a study of identical twins. This clonotype was detected ten times or more. Its target is not known. Whole-study findings and limits: One should note that invariant MAIT and iNKT cells could partly confound zero-insertion analyses. The models gave estimates that fell short of the out-of-frame TCR alpha sharing seen in monozygotic twins.

Unique molecular identifiers were present on cDNA, and template switching added a universal primer site. In TCRdb, the 5' RACE reads were re-called with MiXCR into one record per CDR3 protein. This table holds about 570,000 distinct CDR3 sequences, 7.5% to 10% found once. The trim removed 0 bases at V and 5 bases at J, leaving 3 bases unmatched. The CDR3 totals 14 residues. Germline V gives CDR1 ENHRY, CDR2 SYGVKD. These records were also assigned to another study, of yellow fever vaccine responses in identical twins. That report notes: Twins reportedly appeared to share part of their vaccine T cell response while keeping part individual.

This receptor was obtained from a woman in her late teens or twenties in good health. Sequenced sample: PBMCs. This chain links TRBV10-3 with TRBJ2-7; the match to TRBD1 covers 8 bases. CDR3 sequence: CAISESDRGHEQYF. DNA for the CDR3: TGTGCCATCAGTGAGTCCGACAGGGGACACGAGCAGTACTTC.